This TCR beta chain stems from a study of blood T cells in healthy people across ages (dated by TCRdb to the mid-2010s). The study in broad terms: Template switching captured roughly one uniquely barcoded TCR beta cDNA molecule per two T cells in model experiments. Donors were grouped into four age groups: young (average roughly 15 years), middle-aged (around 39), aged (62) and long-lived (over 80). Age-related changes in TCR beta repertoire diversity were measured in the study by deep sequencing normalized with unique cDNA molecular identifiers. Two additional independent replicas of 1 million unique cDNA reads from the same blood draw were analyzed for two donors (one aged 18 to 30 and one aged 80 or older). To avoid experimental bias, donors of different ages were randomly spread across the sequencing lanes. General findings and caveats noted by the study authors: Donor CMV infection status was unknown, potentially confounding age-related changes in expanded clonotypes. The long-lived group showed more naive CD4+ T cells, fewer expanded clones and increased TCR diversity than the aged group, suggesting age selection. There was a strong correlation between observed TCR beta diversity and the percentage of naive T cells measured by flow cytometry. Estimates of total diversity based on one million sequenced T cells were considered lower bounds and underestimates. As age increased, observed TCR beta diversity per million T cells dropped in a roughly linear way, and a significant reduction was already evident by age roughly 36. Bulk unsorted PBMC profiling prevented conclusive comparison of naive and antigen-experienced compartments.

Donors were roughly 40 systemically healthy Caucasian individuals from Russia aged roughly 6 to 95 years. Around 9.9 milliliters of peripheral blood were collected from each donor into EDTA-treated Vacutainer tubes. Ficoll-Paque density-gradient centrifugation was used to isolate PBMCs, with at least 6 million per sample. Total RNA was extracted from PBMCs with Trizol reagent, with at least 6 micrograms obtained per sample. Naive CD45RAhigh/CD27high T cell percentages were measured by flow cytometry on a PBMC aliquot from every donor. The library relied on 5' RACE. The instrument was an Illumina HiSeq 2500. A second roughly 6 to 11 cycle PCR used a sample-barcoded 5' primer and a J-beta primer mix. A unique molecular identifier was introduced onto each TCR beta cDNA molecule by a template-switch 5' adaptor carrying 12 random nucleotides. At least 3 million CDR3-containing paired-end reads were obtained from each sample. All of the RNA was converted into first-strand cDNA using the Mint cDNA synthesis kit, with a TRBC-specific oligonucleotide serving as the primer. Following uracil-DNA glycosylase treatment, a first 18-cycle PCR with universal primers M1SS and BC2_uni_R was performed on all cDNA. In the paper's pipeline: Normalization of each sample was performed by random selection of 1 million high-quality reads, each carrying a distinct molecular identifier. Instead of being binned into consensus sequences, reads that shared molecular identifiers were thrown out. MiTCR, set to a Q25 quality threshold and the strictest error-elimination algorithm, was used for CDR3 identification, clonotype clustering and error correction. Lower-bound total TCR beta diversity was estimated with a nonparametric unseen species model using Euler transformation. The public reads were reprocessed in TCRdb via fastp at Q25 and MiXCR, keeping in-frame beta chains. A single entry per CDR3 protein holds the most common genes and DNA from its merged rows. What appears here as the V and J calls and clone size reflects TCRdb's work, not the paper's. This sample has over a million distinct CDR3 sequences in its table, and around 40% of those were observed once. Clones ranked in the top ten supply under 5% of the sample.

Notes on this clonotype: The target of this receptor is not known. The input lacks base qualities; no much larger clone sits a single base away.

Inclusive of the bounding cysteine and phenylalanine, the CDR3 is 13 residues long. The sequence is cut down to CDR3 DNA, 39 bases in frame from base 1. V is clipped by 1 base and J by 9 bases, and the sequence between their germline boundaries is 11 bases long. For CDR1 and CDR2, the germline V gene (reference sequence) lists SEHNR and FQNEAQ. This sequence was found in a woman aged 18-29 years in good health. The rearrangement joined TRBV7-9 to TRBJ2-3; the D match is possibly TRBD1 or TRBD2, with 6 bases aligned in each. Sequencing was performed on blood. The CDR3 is CASSLEGGVTQYF. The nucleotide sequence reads TGTGCCAGCAGCTTAGAGGGGGGAGTCACGCAGTATTTT.